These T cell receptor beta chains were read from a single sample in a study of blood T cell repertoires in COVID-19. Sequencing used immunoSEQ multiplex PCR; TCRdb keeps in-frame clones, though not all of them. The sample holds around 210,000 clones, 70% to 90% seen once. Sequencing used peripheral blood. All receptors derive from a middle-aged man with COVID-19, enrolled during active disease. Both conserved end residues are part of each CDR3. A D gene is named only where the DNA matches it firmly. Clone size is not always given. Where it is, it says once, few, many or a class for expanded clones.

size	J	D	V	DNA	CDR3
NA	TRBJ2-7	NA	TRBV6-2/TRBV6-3	TGTGCCAGCAGTTTGACGGGAACCTACGAGCAGTACTTC	CASSLTGTYEQYF
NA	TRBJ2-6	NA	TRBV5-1	TGCGCCAGCAGATTAGAGGTGGGAGACTCTGGGGCCAACGTCCTGACTTTC	CASRLEVGDSGANVLTF
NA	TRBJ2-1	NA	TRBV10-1	TGCGCCAGCAGTGAGTCGCTGGTCGGCTCCTACAATGAGCAGTTCTTC	CASSESLVGSYNEQFF
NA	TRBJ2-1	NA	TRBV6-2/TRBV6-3	TGTGCCAGCAGTCAAACGCGAGGGTACAATGAGCAGTTCTTC	CASSQTRGYNEQFF
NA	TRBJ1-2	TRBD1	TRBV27	TGTGCCAGCAGTGACAGGGGCAGGACAACCTTCAACTATGGCTACACCTTC	CASSDRGRTTFNYGYTF
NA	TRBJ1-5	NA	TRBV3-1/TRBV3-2	TGTGCCAGCAGCCGAGGGACATCCTATAGCAATCAGCCCCAGCATTTT	CASSRGTSYSNQPQHF
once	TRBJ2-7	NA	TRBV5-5	TGTGCCAGCAGCTTCGGACAAGGCGCCGACGAGCAGTACTTC	CASSFGQGADEQYF
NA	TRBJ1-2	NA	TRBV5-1	TGCGCCAGCAGCTTTCAGGGTAACGGCTACACCTTC	CASSFQGNGYTF
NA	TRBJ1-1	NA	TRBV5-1	TGCGCCAGCAGCTTGTCCCAGAACACTGAAGCTTTCTTT	CASSLSQNTEAFF
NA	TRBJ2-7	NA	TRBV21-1	TGTGCCAGCAGCAAACGCCGGGACTGGACCTACGAGCAGTACTTC	CASSKRRDWTYEQYF
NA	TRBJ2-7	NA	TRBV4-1	TGCGCCAGCAGCCCCAAAGGCCCGGGAACCTACGAGCAGTACTTC	CASSPKGPGTYEQYF
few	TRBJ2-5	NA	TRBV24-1	TGTGCCACCAGTGATCCCGGCGGGTCGGTTCAAGAGACCCAGTACTTC	CATSDPGGSVQETQYF
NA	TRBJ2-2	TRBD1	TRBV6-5	TGTGCCAGCAGCACGACAGGGGCCCGTACCGGGGAGCTGTTTTTT	CASSTTGARTGELFF
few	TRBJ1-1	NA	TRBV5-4	TGTGCCAGCAGCCCTTGGGGGGGGAGGTCTGAAGCTTTCTTT	CASSPWGGRSEAFF
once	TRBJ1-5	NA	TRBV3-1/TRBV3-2	TGTGCCAGCAGCCAAGATCCAAGGGGATTTAGCAATCAGCCCCAGCATTTT	CASSQDPRGFSNQPQHF
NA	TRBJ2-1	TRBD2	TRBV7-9	TGTGCCAGCAGCTCCGGGACTAGCGGGGGGGCCTTGTACAATGAGCAGTTCTTC	CASSSGTSGGALYNEQFF
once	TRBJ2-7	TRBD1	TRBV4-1	TGCGCCAGCAGCCAAGGCCAGGGGGCAAGGTACGAGCAGTACTTC	CASSQGQGARYEQYF
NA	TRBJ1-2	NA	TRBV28	TGTGCCAGCAGCCAACAGGGTGCTGGCTACACCTTC	CASSQQGAGYTF
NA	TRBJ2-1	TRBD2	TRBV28	TGTGCCAGCAGTCCACCGTCGGGGGCGGGGGGGCTATTCAATGAGCAGTTCTTC	CASSPPSGAGGLFNEQFF
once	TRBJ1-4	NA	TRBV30	TGTGCCTGGAGTGTAGAGTGGGGGGGGAATGAAAAACTGTTTTTT	CAWSVEWGGNEKLFF
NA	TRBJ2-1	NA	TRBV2	TGTGCCAGCAGTGAAGCGGAGGGGGCCAATGAGCAGTTCTTC	CASSEAEGANEQFF